This TCR beta chain comes out of a study of regulatory T cells in long-lasting Graves disease (dated by TCRdb to 2020 to 2022). A note on the overall study: Newly diagnosed Graves' disease patients had taken antithyroid drugs for less than 3 months. Peripheral blood TCR sequencing and RNA sequencing compared persistent Graves' disease patients with newly diagnosed Graves' disease patients. The study took place in China and was registered as a clinical trial. A total of 33 samples were covered by TCR sequencing, comprising approximately 13 persistent and around 20 newly diagnosed Graves' disease patients. Study-wide findings and limitations: Compared with newly diagnosed patients, patients with persistent Graves' disease had lower TCR Shannon entropy and fewer highly expanded clones, which suggests clonal expansion. Only peripheral blood was studied, because thyroid tissue, the primary lesion, was inaccessible. The authors acknowledged the small sample size as a limitation that may reduce accuracy. Preferential use of TRBV28, TRBJ1-2 and TRBJ2-5 was observed in persistent disease, whereas TRBV20-1 and TRBJ2-1 were favored in newly diagnosed disease. Persistent patients shared more public clonotypes among themselves (around 3,000) than newly diagnosed patients did (over 950). Sequencing and analysis were limited to the TCR beta chain.

The time point label, read with the paper, signifies: newly diagnosed GD, antithyroid drugs for less than 3 months. For both TCR sequencing and RNA sequencing, RNA was extracted from PBMCs using TRIzol. The diagnosis of Graves' disease was made according to American Thyroid Association guidelines. Patients were recruited from an endocrinology department in Xi'an, China. Each patient gave around 9 milliliters of peripheral blood, collected in an EDTA anticoagulant tube. PBMCs were isolated by Ficoll Paque Plus density gradient separation without further T cell sorting. An Agilent 2100 Bioanalyzer and agarose gel were used to check RNA quality, and a NanoDrop 2000 was used to measure RNA concentration. V lost 5 bases and J lost 1 base, and the count of bases not matched to a germline gene is 10. CDR1 and CDR2 are read off the germline V gene as SGHTA and FQGNSA. The CDR3 runs 16 residues from the cysteine to the phenylalanine. CDR3 DNA is the only sequence kept; it has 48 bases, read in frame from the first base.

About this clonotype itself: Its cognate antigen has yet to be identified. Base qualities are missing; no much larger clone stands one base away.

Libraries were prepared through multiplex PCR. Sequencing relied on an Illumina HiSeq 4000. CDR3 regions were amplified by Arm-PCR with iRepertoire HTBI primers to construct TCR beta libraries. Gel purification was performed on PCR products prior to sequencing. Processing in the source paper ran as follows. Gene usage analysis of CDR3 amino acid clonotypes used the approximately 56 TRBV and 14 TRBJ segments found across samples. COPE and FqMerger were used to merge filtered high-quality paired reads into contigs. Contigs were aligned with BLAST to IMGT TRBV, TRBD and TRBJ reference genes, and CDR3 was defined per IMGT. Any clonotype with a frequency above 0.1% was classified as a highly expanded clone. Shannon entropy served as the measure of repertoire diversity, while the Gini coefficient captured V-J evenness. Public clonotypes were defined as clonotypes shared by more than one individual. TCRdb cleaned the public reads at Q25 with fastp, built clones with MiXCR and kept in-frame beta chains. Each CDR3 protein appears once, grouped with its most common genes and DNA. None of the V and J calls come from the authors' own analysis; TCRdb made them. The sample data list around 400,000 distinct CDR3 sequences, and about 16% of these were observed just once. The ten top clones hold 20% to 25% of the sample.

This TCR was sampled from a female donor with Graves disease. The input for sequencing was peripheral blood mononuclear cells (PBMCs), taken at new diagnosis, from a patient treated with antithyroid drugs. The rearrangement joined TRBV7-2 to TRBJ1-1; a stretch of 7 junction bases matches TRBD1. The CDR3 region: CASSPGAQGGNTEAFF. In nucleotides, the sequence is TGTGCCAGCAGCCCGGGGGCCCAGGGGGGGAACACTGAAGCTTTCTTT. With all but the CDR3 taken from the reference TRBV7-2 and TRBJ1-1 genes, the full variable domain is: GAGVSQSPSNKVTEKGKDVELRCDPISGHTALYWYRQSLGQGLEFLIYFQGNSAPDKSGLPSDRFSAERTGGSVSTLTIQRTQQEDSAVYLCASSPGAQGGNTEAFFGQGTRLTVV.